This T cell receptor beta chain was profiled in a study of blood T cell repertoires in COVID-19 (dated by TCRdb to the early 2020s). Background on the whole study: Collaborator samples came from the United States, Italy and Spain and covered acute and convalescent phases of COVID-19. The prospective study material was composed of cDNA or gDNA derived from T cells, B-cell-depleted T cells, or PBMCs. Deeply sampled blood TCRbeta repertoires from subjects exposed to, actively infected with, or recovered from COVID-19 were included in the dataset. The repertoires were released in a freely available public database meant as a resource for research on the immune response to SARS-CoV-2. The samples were drawn from two sources: the first 160 participants of the ongoing ImmuneRACE study, and 1,200 or so subjects contributed by 6 global collaborators. The sample metadata nearly always contained a de-identified subject ID, COVID-19 status, age in years and sex. HLA class I and class II types, where available, came from metadata supplied by the sample provider rather than from assay-based typing.

Overall study results and their limits: How much clinical and demographic metadata was included differed by source and by participant, and the metadata was provided uncurated.

The CDR3 goes from the cysteine to the phenylalanine over 11 residues. CDR3 DNA is the only sequence kept; it has 33 bases, read in frame from the first base. CDR1 and CDR2 are read off the germline V gene as SNHLY and FYNNEI. V loses 4 bases, J loses 7 bases, and the germline ends lie 8 bases apart. The collaborating institutions used their own protocols to collect whole blood in K2EDTA tubes. For TCRbeta analysis, collaborator samples were shipped as frozen whole blood, as isolated PBMCs, or as DNA extracted from either sample type. This clone appeared a few times. Its specific antigen is unknown. Per-nucleotide qualities are absent, and no much larger clonotype sits a single base away. TCRbeta CDR3 regions were amplified from genomic DNA by means of the immunoSEQ Assay, a bias-controlled multiplex PCR. The authors processed their data as follows. The number of nucleated cells in each sample was estimated from the amplification of reference gene primers within the assay. Sequence reads were collapsed and filtered to measure the absolute abundance of every unique TCRbeta CDR3 rearrangement. For each sample, productive Simpson clonality was calculated as the square root of Simpson's diversity index across productive rearrangements. This is the immuneACCESS table as TCRdb keeps it, with only in-frame sequences that have V and J called. A part of the clones is gone; compared with another copy, unresolved V genes explain less than half, and the rest is unexplained. V, J and clone size reflect that table, while D and trimming were determined from the DNA. The table for this sample lists 110,000 to 150,000 clones; 75% to 85% of them were counted only once. Less than 4.5% of the sample is held by the ten biggest clonotypes.

Sample: peripheral blood. The chain uses TRBV2 and TRBJ2-7; the D gene is unclear. The sequence was obtained from an elderly woman with acute or convalescent COVID-19. The CDR3 region has the sequence CASSVWAEQYF. The sequence in DNA is TGTGCCAGCAGTGTTTGGGCTGAGCAGTACTTC. The variable domain in full, with residues beyond the CDR3 obtained from the reference TRBV2 and TRBJ2-7 genes, is EPEVTQTPSHQVTQMGQEVILRCVPISNHLYFYWYRQILGQKVEFLVSFYNNEISEKSEIFDDQFSVERPDGSNFTLKIRSTKLEDSAMYFCASSVWAEQYFGPGTRLTVT.